This T cell receptor beta chain is drawn from a study of shared clonotypes between healthy human individuals. Study-wide context: Each donor's CD4 naive and CD4 memory cells filled three plates apiece, CD8 naive two, and CD8 memory one.

A note on this clone: The same CDR3 can be traced to other DNA sequences in this sample.

From germline, CDR1 is SGDLS and CDR2 YYNGEE. The V and J ends lost 0 bases and 0 bases respectively, with 10 bases between them. CDR3 length: 16 residues. Profiled with immunoSEQ multiplex PCR; TCRdb holds only in-frame clones, not every one. The table records approximately 88,000 clones, 68% of them present only once. Material: memory CD8+ T cells sorted from blood. Described subset: CD45RO+ cells pooled with CCR7-negative TemRA cells. This clonotype was obtained from a man aged 25 to 45 in good health. J is TRBJ1-3 and V is TRBV9; D gene ambiguous. The CDR3 DNA reads TGTGCCAGCAGCGTAGGTCCTGAGAGCTCTGGAAACACCATATATTTT. Translating gives CASSVGPESSGNTIYF. Full variable domain (missing parts from reference TRBV9 and TRBJ1-3): DSGVTQTPKHLITATGQRVTLRCSPRSGDLSVYWYQQSLDQGLQFLIQYYNGEERAKGNILERFSAQQFPDLHSELNLSSLELGDSALYFCASSVGPESSGNTIYFGEGSWLTVV.